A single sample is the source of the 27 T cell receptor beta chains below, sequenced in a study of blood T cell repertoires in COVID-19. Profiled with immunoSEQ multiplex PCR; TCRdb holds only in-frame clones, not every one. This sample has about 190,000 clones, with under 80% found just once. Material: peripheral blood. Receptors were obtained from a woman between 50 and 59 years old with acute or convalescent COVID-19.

CDR3 bases: TGTGCCAGCAGCGTGGGTGCGGGTAATGAAAAACTGTTTTTT. It translates to CASSVGAGNEKLFF. V and J are TRBV9 and TRBJ1-4; D is unclear. CDR1 is SGDLS and CDR2 is YYNGEE in the germline V gene. The CDR3 has 14 amino acids. Trimming removed 2 bases from V and 4 bases from J, with 9 bases in between.

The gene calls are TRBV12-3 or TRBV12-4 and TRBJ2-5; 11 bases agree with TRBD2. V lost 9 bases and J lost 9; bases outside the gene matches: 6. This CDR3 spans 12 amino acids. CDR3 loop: CASRGLAGAQYF. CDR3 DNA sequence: TGTGCCAGTCGAGGACTAGCGGGTGCCCAGTACTTC.

The CDR3 coding sequence is TGTGCCAGCAGTTTAAATATGTGGCAGGCTAATGAAAAACTGTTTTTT. It specifies CASSLNMWQANEKLFF. The chain carries TRBV6-5 and TRBJ1-4; D uncertain. The ends were cut back, 4 bases at V and 3 bases at J, with 15 bases in the middle. This CDR3 contains 16 residues. From germline, CDR1 is MNHEY and CDR2 SVGAGI.

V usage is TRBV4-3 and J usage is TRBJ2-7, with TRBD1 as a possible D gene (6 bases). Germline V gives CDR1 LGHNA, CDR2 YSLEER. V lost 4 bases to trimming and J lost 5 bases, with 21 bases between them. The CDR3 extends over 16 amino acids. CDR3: CASSRGSTGQGNEQYF. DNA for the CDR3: TGCGCCAGCAGCCGGGGATCCACAGGGCAGGGCAACGAGCAGTACTTC.

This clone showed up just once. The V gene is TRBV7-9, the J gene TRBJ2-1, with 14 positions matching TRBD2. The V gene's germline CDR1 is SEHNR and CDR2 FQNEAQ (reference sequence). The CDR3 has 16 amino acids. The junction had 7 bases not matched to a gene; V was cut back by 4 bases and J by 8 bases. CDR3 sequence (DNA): TGTGCCAGCAGCTGGGCTGGGACTAGCGGGAGTGATGAGCAGTTCTTC. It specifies CASSWAGTSGSDEQFF.

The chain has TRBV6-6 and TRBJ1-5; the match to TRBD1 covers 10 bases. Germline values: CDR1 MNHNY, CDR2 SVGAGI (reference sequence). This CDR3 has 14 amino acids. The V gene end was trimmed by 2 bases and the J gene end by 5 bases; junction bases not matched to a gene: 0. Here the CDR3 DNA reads TGTGCCAGCAGTTACGGGACAGGGGATCAGCCCCAGCATTTT. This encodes CASSYGTGDQPQHF.

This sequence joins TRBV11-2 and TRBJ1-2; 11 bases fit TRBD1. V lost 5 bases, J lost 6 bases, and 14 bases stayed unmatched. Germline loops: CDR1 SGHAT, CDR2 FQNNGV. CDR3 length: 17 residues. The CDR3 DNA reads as TGTGCCAGCAGCCCCCCCGTCGGGACAGGGGGAAGGAATGGCTACACCTTC. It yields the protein CASSPPVGTGGRNGYTF. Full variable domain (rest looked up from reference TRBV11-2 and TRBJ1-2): EAGVAQSPRYKIIEKRQSVAFWCNPISGHATLYWYQQILGQGPKLLIQFQNNGVVDDSQLPKDRFSAERLKGVDSTLKIQPAKLEDSAVYLCASSPPVGTGGRNGYTFGSGTRLTVV.

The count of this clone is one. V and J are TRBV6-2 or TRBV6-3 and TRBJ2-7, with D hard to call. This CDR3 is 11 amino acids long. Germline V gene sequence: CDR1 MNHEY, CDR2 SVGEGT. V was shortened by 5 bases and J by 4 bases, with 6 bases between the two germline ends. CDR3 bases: TGTGCCAGCAGTCTAGGTTACGAGCAGTACTTC. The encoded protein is CASSLGYEQYF.

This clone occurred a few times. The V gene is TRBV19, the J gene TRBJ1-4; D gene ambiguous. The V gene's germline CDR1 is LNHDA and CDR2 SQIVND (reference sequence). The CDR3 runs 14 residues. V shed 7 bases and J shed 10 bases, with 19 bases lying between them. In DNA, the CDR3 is TGTGCCAGTACCATAACGGGAAGGGCGGGAAAACTGTTTTTT. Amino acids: CASTITGRAGKLFF.

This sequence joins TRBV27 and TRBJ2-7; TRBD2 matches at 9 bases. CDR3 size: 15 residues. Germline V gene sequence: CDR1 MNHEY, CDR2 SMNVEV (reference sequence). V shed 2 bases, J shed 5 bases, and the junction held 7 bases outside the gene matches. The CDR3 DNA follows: TGTGCCAGCAGTTTACGGGCGGGAGGGCTGAACGAGCAGTACTTC. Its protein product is CASSLRAGGLNEQYF.

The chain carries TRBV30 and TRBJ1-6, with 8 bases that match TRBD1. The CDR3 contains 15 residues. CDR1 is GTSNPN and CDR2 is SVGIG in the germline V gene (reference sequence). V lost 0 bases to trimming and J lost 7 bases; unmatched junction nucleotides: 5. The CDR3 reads CAWSVRGTGNSPLHF. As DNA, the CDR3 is TGTGCCTGGAGTGTACGCGGGACAGGCAATTCACCCCTCCACTTT.

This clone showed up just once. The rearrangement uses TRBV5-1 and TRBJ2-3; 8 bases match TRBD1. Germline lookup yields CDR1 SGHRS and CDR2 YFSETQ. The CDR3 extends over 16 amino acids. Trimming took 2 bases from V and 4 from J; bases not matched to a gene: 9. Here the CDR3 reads CASSLMSGQGPDTQYF. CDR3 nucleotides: TGCGCCAGCAGCTTAATGTCAGGACAGGGCCCAGATACGCAGTATTTT.

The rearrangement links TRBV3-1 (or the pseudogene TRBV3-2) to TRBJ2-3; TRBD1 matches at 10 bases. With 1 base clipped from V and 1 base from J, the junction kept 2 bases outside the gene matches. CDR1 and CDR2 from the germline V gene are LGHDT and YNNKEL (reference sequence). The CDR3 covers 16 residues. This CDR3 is CASSQGQGAGTDTQYF. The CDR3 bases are TGTGCCAGCAGCCAAGGACAGGGGGCGGGCACAGATACGCAGTATTTT.

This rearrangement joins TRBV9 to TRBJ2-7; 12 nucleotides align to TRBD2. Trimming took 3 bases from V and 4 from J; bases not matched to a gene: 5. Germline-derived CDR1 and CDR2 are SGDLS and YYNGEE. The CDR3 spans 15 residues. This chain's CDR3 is CASSAGLAGIYEQYF. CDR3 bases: TGTGCCAGCAGCGCCGGACTAGCGGGGATATACGAGCAGTACTTC.

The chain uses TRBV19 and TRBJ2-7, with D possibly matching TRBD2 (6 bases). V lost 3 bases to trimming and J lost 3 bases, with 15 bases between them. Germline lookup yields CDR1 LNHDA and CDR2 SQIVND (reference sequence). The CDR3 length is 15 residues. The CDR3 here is CASSIRATEGYEQYF. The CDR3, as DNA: TGTGCCAGTAGTATTCGAGCAACGGAGGGCTACGAGCAGTACTTC.

The CDR3 DNA is TGTGCCAGCTCACCTCGGACAGGGGATAATTCACCCCTCCACTTT. It specifies CASSPRTGDNSPLHF. This chain joins TRBV18 and TRBJ1-6; 9 positions match TRBD1. Germline assignment: CDR1 KGHSH and CDR2 LQKENI. V trimming: 3 bases; J trimming: 5 bases; junction bases outside the gene matches: 2. This CDR3 has 15 residues.

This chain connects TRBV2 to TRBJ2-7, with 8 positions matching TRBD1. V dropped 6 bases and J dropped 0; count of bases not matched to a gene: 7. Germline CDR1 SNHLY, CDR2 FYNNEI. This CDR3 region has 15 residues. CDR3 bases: TGTGCCAGCAGCCCCCAGGGGGCTAGCTCCTACGAGCAGTACTTC. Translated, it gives CASSPQGASSYEQYF.

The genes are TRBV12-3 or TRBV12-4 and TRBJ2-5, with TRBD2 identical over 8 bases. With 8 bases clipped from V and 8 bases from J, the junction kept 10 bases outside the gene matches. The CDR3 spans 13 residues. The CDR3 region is CASREGTLPTQYF. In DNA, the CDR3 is TGTGCCAGCCGGGAGGGAACGCTGCCAACCCAGTACTTC.

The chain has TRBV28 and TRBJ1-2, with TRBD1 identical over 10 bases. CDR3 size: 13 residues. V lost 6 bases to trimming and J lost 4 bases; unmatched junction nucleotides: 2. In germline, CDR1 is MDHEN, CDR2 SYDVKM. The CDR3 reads CASSWDRGYGYTF. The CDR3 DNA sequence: TGTGCCAGCAGCTGGGACAGGGGCTATGGCTACACCTTC.

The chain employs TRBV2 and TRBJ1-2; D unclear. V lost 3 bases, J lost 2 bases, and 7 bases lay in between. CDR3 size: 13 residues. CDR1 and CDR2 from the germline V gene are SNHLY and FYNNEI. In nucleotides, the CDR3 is TGTGCCAGCAGTGACGACGGGAACTATGGCTACACCTTC. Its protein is CASSDDGNYGYTF.

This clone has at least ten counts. The CDR3 sequence is CAWEIRGGNTIYF. CDR3 coding DNA: TGTGCCTGGGAGATCCGAGGAGGAAACACCATATATTTT. V is TRBV30 and J is TRBJ1-3; no firm D call. Trimming shortened V by 5 bases and J by 4 bases, and 12 bases separated the two germline ends. The CDR3 is made up of 13 amino acids. Germline V gives CDR1 GTSNPN, CDR2 SVGIG (reference sequence).

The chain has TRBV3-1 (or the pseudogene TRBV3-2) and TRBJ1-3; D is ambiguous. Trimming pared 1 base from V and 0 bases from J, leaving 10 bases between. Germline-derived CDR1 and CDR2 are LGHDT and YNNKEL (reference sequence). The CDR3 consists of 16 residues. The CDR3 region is CASSQVQVNSGNTIYF. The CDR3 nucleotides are TGTGCCAGCAGCCAAGTCCAGGTTAACTCTGGAAACACCATATATTTT.

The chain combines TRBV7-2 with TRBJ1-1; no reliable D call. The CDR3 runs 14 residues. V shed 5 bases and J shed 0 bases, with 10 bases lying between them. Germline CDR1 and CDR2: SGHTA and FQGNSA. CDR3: CASSLKQLNTEAFF. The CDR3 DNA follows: TGTGCCAGCAGCCTAAAACAGTTGAACACTGAAGCTTTCTTT.

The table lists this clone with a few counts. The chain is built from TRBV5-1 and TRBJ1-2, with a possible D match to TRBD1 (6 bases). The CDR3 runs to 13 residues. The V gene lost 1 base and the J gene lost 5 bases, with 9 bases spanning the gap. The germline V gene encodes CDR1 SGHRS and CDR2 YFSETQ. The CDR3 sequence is CASSLRTDYGYTF. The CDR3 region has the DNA TGCGCCAGCAGCTTGAGGACAGATTATGGCTACACCTTC.

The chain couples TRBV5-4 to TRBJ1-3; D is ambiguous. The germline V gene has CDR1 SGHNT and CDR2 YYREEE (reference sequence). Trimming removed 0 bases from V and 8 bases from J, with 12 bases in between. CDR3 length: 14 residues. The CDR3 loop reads CASSLGGEIDTIYF. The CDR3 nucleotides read TGTGCCAGCAGCTTGGGAGGTGAAATCGACACCATATATTTT.

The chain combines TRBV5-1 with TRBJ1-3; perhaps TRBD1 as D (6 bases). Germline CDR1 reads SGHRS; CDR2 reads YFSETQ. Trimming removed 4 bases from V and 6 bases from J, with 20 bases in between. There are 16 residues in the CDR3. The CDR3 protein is CASSPWTVEGTNTIYF. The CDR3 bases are TGCGCCAGCAGCCCGTGGACAGTGGAAGGGACAAACACCATATATTTT.

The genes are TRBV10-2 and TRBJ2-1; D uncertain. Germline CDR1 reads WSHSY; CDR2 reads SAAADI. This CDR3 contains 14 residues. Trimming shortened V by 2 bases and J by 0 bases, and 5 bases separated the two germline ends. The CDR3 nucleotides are TGCGCCAGCAGTGAGGAGGCCTCCTACAATGAGCAGTTCTTC. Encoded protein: CASSEEASYNEQFF.